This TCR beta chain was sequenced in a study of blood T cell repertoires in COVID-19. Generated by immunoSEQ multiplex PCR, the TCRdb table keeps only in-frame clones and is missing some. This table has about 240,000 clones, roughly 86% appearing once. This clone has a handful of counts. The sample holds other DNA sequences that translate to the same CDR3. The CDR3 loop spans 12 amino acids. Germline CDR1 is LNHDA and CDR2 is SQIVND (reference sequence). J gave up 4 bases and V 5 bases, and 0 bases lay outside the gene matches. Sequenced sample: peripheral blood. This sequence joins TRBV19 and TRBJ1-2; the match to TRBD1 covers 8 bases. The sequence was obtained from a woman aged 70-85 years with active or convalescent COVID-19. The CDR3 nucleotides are TGTGCCAGTAGTGACAGGGGCTATGGCTACACCTTC. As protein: CASSDRGYGYTF.